Following are 4 T cell receptor beta chains from one sample sequenced in a study of blood T cell repertoires in COVID-19. The assay was immunoSEQ multiplex PCR, and TCRdb's table has in-frame clones only and misses some. The sample carries some 100,000 clones, around 90% recorded once. The specimen was peripheral blood. The receptors were sampled from a human donor in a cohort sampled during active COVID-19.

This clone was observed a single time. The gene calls are TRBV25-1 and TRBJ2-7; weak D call: TRBD1 (6 bases). The V gene's germline CDR1 is MGHDK and CDR2 SYGVNS. The CDR3 is 12 residues long. Trimming took off 7 bases at V and 3 bases at J, with 10 bases between the two ends. CDR3 bases: TGTGCCAGCACTGAGGACAGCTACGAGCAGTACTTC. Translated, it gives CASTEDSYEQYF.

This clone was seen a single time. This sequence joins TRBV5-8 and TRBJ2-1; the match to TRBD2 covers 13 bases. Germline V gene lookup returns CDR1 SGHTS and CDR2 YDEGEE. The CDR3 sequence is 18 residues long. Germline trimming cut 6 bases from V and 4 bases from J; bases unmatched to any gene: 13. As DNA, the CDR3 is TGTGCCAGCATAACGGGACTAGCGGGGCCCCCATCTTACAATGAGCAGTTCTTC. This gives the protein CASITGLAGPPSYNEQFF.

This clone was recorded a few times. The chain combines TRBV19 with TRBJ1-1, with D perhaps TRBD1 (6 bases). Per the germline V gene, CDR1 is LNHDA and CDR2 is SQIVND (reference sequence). CDR3 length equals 14 residues. Trimming cost V 5 bases and J 4 bases, with 14 bases left between them. CDR3: CASSGSRGGTEAFF. The CDR3 DNA is TGTGCCAGTAGTGGATCCAGGGGCGGCACTGAAGCTTTCTTT.

The genes are TRBV19 and TRBJ1-1; D possibly corresponds to TRBD1 (5 bases). CDR3 length: 14 amino acids. Germline V gene data show CDR1 as LNHDA and CDR2 as SQIVND (reference sequence). V lost 5 bases and J lost 1, with 11 bases in between. The CDR3 loop reads CASSPVTENTEAFF. The CDR3 nucleotides are TGTGCCAGTAGTCCCGTGACAGAGAACACTGAAGCTTTCTTT.